Sequencing of this T cell receptor beta chain was carried out in a study of cytomegalovirus exposure and HLA in healthy donors. Amplification used 60 Vbeta primers and 13 Jbeta primers. Profiled with immunoSEQ multiplex PCR; TCRdb holds only in-frame clones, not every one. The repertoire has 150,000 or so clones, approximately 63% of them found once; the top ten carry under 2.5%. CDR1 is SGHNT, CDR2 YYREEE, per germline (reference sequence). The CDR3 has 12 amino acids. V lost 2 bases to trimming and J lost 6 bases, with 6 bases between them. Notes on the study in general: In an earlier analysis, in about 530 donors, most V segments appeared productive either ~90% or ~30% of the time.

In the case of this clone: No antigen is known for it.

The clonotype comes from an older woman in good health and CMV-seropositive. The chain employs TRBV5-4 and TRBJ2-1; no clear D gene. The specimen sequenced was PBMCs. This chain's CDR3 is CASSFIPNEQFF. For the CDR3, the DNA is TGTGCCAGCAGCTTTATTCCCAATGAGCAGTTCTTC. Filled out from reference TRBV5-4 and TRBJ2-1, the complete variable domain reads ETGVTQSPTHLIKTRGQQVTLRCSSQSGHNTVSWYQQALGQGPQFIFQYYREEENGRGNFPPRFSGLQFPNYSSELNVNALELDDSALYLCASSFIPNEQFFGPGTRLTVL.